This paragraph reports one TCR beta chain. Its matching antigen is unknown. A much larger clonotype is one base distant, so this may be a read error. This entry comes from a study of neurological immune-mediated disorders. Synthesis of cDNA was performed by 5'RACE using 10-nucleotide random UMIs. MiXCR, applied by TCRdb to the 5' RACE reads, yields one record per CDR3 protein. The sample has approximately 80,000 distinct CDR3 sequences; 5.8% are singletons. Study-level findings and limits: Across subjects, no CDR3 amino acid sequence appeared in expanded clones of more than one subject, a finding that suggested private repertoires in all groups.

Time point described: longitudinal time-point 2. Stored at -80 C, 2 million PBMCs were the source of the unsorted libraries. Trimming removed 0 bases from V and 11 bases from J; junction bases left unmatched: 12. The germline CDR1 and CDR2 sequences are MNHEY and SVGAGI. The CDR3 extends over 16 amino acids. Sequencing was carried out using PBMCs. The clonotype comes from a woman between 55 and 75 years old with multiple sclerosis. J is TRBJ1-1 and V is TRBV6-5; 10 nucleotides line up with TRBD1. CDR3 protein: CASSYSAGTGDCSAFF. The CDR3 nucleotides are TGTGCCAGCAGTTACTCCGCCGGGACAGGGGACTGTAGTGCTTTCTTT.